A single sample gave rise to the 27 T cell receptor beta chains below, sequenced in a study of regulatory T cells in long-lasting Graves disease. Time point here: newly diagnosed GD, antithyroid drugs for less than 3 months. With RNA extracted from PBMCs as input, the TCR library was made. For TCR beta, libraries came from iRepertoire HTBI primers and Arm-PCR of CDR3 regions. One entry per CDR3 protein, called by TCRdb with MiXCR from the multiplex PCR reads. The sample holds over 500,000 distinct CDR3 sequences, about 16% seen once. A further study also used this sample, focusing on T cells in Graves' hyperthyroidism and ophthalmopathy.

The material was peripheral blood mononuclear cells (PBMCs), obtained at new diagnosis, from a patient treated with antithyroid drugs. The receptors derive from a man younger than 35 with Graves disease.

This clonotype occurred a few times. The chain has TRBV10-3 and TRBJ2-1; 11 positions agree with TRBD2. The CDR3 extends over 15 amino acids. The J segment lost 3 bases and the V segment lost 6 bases, leaving 4 bases of the junction unmatched. Germline loops: CDR1 ENHRY, CDR2 SYGVKD. The CDR3 DNA sequence: TGTGCCATCAGGGCAACTAGCGGGAGCTACAATGAGCAGTTCTTC. It is translated as CAIRATSGSYNEQFF.

The table lists this clonotype with a few counts. This chain uses TRBV19 with TRBJ2-7; D call uncertain. Looked up from germline, CDR1 is LNHDA and CDR2 is SQIVND (reference sequence). CDR3 length equals 14 residues. Trimming removed 1 base at V and 1 base at J, with 8 bases between. Written as DNA, the CDR3 is TGTGCCAGTAGTATAGGAGTAGCATCCTACGAGCAGTACTTC. This encodes CASSIGVASYEQYF.

The table lists this clonotype with many counts. V usage is TRBV5-1 and J usage is TRBJ2-1; D not resolved. The germline gives CDR1 SGHRS, CDR2 YFSETQ. With 0 bases removed from V and 3 bases from J, the gap between germline ends came to 19 bases. This CDR3 is 18 amino acids long. The CDR3 loop reads CASSLEEPHDFRYNEQFF. The CDR3 nucleotides read TGCGCCAGCAGCTTGGAGGAACCTCACGACTTTCGCTACAATGAGCAGTTCTTC.

In this sample, this clonotype turned up many times. The rearrangement joins TRBV27 to TRBJ1-2; D may be TRBD1 (5 bases). Trimming removed 6 bases at V and 2 bases at J, with 10 bases between. Germline V CDR1 and CDR2: MNHEY, SMNVEV (reference sequence). The CDR3 consists of 13 residues. CDR3 amino acids: CASRQQVNYGYTF. CDR3 in DNA: TGTGCCAGCAGACAACAGGTGAACTATGGCTACACCTTC.

This clonotype was detected many times. The J gene is TRBJ2-1, the V gene TRBV30; D is unclear. The V end lost 4 bases, the J end lost 6 bases, and 16 bases lay between the germline ends. CDR1 is GTSNPN, CDR2 SVGIG, per germline (reference sequence). This CDR3 spans 14 amino acids. The CDR3 region has the DNA TGTGCCTGGACACCCTCGCAGTTGAGCAATGAGCAGTTCTTC. Protein sequence: CAWTPSQLSNEQFF. Variable domain in full (rest from reference TRBV30 and TRBJ2-1): SQTIHQWPATLVQPVGSPLSLECTVEGTSNPNLYWYRQAAGRGLQLLFYSVGIGQISSEVPQNLSASRPQDRQFILSSKKLLLSDSGFYLCAWTPSQLSNEQFFGPGTRLTVL.

In its sample, this clonotype was seen many times. The chain combines TRBV6-2 or TRBV6-3 with TRBJ2-7; TRBD2 matches 9 bases. Germline V gene lookup returns CDR1 MNHEY and CDR2 SVGEGT. V lost 2 bases, J lost 5 bases, and 13 bases stayed unmatched. The CDR3 extends over 17 amino acids. For the CDR3, the DNA is TGTGCCAGCAGTTACGACTATTCGGGCCTAGCGGGAAACGAGCAGTACTTC. The encoded protein is CASSYDYSGLAGNEQYF.

A few counts support this clonotype. The V call is TRBV2, the J call TRBJ2-1; TRBD2 matches at 7 bases. Per germline, CDR1 SNHLY and CDR2 FYNNEI. CDR3 length equals 17 residues. After removal of 3 bases from V and 3 bases from J, the junction contained 11 bases not matched to a gene. The CDR3: CASSDEKRDSFYNEQFF. CDR3 nucleotides: TGTGCCAGCAGTGACGAGAAGCGGGACTCCTTCTACAATGAGCAGTTCTTC. The variable domain in full, with the rest retrieved from reference TRBV2 and TRBJ2-1, is EPEVTQTPSHQVTQMGQEVILRCVPISNHLYFYWYRQILGQKVEFLVSFYNNEISEKSEIFDDQFSVERPDGSNFTLKIRSTKLEDSAMYFCASSDEKRDSFYNEQFFGPGTRLTVL.

The rearrangement links TRBV20-1 to TRBJ1-1, with D tentatively TRBD1 (6 bases). The CDR3 is 12 amino acids. Germline V gene data show CDR1 as DFQATT and CDR2 as SNEGSKA (reference sequence). V was shortened by 7 bases and J by 5 bases, with 14 bases between the two germline ends. In DNA form, the CDR3 reads TGCAGTGATTCAGGGGACAAAACTGAAGCTTTCTTT. It codes for CSDSGDKTEAFF.

This clonotype was seen a handful of times. The chain links TRBV7-8 to TRBJ2-7; 8 nucleotides align to TRBD1. Germline loops: CDR1 SGHVS, CDR2 FQNEAQ. V trimming: 2 bases; J trimming: 6 bases; junction bases outside the gene matches: 9. This CDR3 is 15 amino acids long. The CDR3 region is CASSLRSGTGVEQYF. CDR3 in DNA: TGTGCCAGCAGCTTAAGGTCCGGGACAGGAGTCGAGCAGTACTTC. The entire variable domain, with the rest obtained from reference TRBV7-8 and TRBJ2-7, is as follows: GAGVSQSPRYKVAKRGQDVALRCDPISGHVSLFWYQQALGQGPEFLTYFQNEAQLDKSGLPSDRFFAERPEGSVSTLKIQRTQQEDSAVYLCASSLRSGTGVEQYFGPGTRLTVT.

This clonotype was counted between two and nine times. The chain has TRBV15 and TRBJ2-3; the D is unclear. CDR1 is LNHNV, CDR2 YYDKDF, per germline (reference sequence). V dropped 0 bases and J dropped 1 base, with 8 bases sitting between them. The CDR3 has 15 amino acids. The CDR3 sequence is CATSRDMAGTDTQYF. The DNA of the CDR3 is TGTGCCACCAGCAGAGATATGGCTGGCACAGATACGCAGTATTTT.

This clonotype has only a few counts. This chain joins TRBV29-1 and TRBJ2-5, with unresolved D. Trimming took 3 bases from V and 5 from J, leaving 10 bases between them. This CDR3 region has 12 residues. Germline V gene sequence: CDR1 SQVTM, CDR2 ANQGSEA. In DNA form, the CDR3 reads TGCAGCGTTGAGGCTAGTGGGGAGACCCAGTACTTC. This codes for CSVEASGETQYF.

This clonotype was seen at least ten times. The chain carries TRBV20-1 and TRBJ2-7, with D possibly being TRBD2 (6 bases). Between the trimmed V and J ends, which lost 0 bases and 5 bases, there was a span of 17 bases. CDR3 size: 15 residues. Germline values: CDR1 DFQATT, CDR2 SNEGSKA (reference sequence). DNA of the CDR3: TGCAGTGCTAGAGATGTGGGGAGGTGGCCTAACGAGCAGTACTTC. Residues: CSARDVGRWPNEQYF.

Many counts were recorded for this clonotype. The gene calls are TRBV3-1 and TRBJ2-7; D uncertain. This CDR3 is built from 15 residues. Germline V CDR1 and CDR2: LGHDT, YNNKEL (reference sequence). The ends were cut back, 0 bases at V and 0 bases at J, with 9 bases in the middle. CDR3 region: CASSQDLVLSYEQYF. CDR3 DNA: TGTGCCAGCAGCCAAGATCTAGTACTCTCCTACGAGCAGTACTTC.

At least ten counts were recorded for this clonotype. The CDR3 is CASRFHRDRGDNTEAFF. CDR3 DNA: TGTGCCAGCAGATTCCATCGGGACAGGGGGGATAACACTGAAGCTTTCTTT. The chain has TRBV2 and TRBJ1-1; 11 bases align to TRBD1. This CDR3 is 17 amino acids long. The junction had 11 bases not matched to a gene; V was cut back by 6 bases and J by 2 bases. The germline gives CDR1 SNHLY, CDR2 FYNNEI.

This chain links TRBV28 with TRBJ1-1; 10 bases agree with TRBD1. The CDR3 contains 18 residues. Germline trimming cut 3 bases from V and 0 bases from J; bases unmatched to any gene: 10. Per germline, CDR1 MDHEN and CDR2 SYDVKM. The CDR3 is CASSFHGQGVSMNTEAFF. The DNA for the CDR3 is TGTGCCAGCAGTTTCCACGGACAGGGGGTTTCAATGAACACTGAAGCTTTCTTT.

V gene TRBV7-2 combines with J gene TRBJ2-1, with D possibly being TRBD2 (6 bases). V was cut by 6 bases and J by 7 bases, with 22 bases left in between. CDR3 length: 16 residues. The germline gives CDR1 SGHTA, CDR2 FQGNSA. The CDR3 protein is CASRKAGTPSVNEQFF. For the CDR3, the DNA is TGTGCCAGCAGGAAGGCGGGAACCCCCTCGGTGAATGAGCAGTTCTTC.

This clonotype came up a few times. The V call is TRBV20-1, the J call TRBJ1-2, with D unresolved. The CDR3 totals 13 residues. Between the trimmed V and J ends, which lost 2 bases and 4 bases, there was a span of 11 bases. Germline lookup yields CDR1 DFQATT and CDR2 SNEGSKA (reference sequence). CDR3 residues: CSARQDGAYGYTF. The CDR3 nucleotides read TGCAGTGCTAGACAAGACGGCGCCTATGGCTACACCTTC.

V is TRBV5-1 and J is TRBJ2-7, with D possibly TRBD1 on 6 matching bases. The CDR3 sequence is 16 residues long. V lost 0 bases and J lost 7, with 20 bases in between. Germline V gene lookup returns CDR1 SGHRS and CDR2 YFSETQ. The CDR3 nucleotides are TGCGCCAGCAGCTTGGTGCGACCTGGACAGCGACGAGAGCAGTACTTC. It is translated as CASSLVRPGQRREQYF.

The sample holds many counts of this clonotype. J is TRBJ2-1 and V is TRBV7-9, with TRBD2 matching over 7 bases. This CDR3 has 17 amino acids. Germline V gene lookup returns CDR1 SEHNR and CDR2 FQNEAQ (reference sequence). V dropped 1 base and J dropped 4; count of bases not matched to a gene: 10. The CDR3 DNA follows: TGTGCCAGCAGCTTAGTAGCATTTAGAGCGGGGTACAATGAGCAGTTCTTC. Residues: CASSLVAFRAGYNEQFF.

The rearrangement links TRBV9 to TRBJ2-4; TRBD2 matches 7 bases. This CDR3 region has 13 residues. Per germline, CDR1 SGDLS and CDR2 YYNGEE. V lost 2 bases to trimming and J lost 5 bases; unmatched junction nucleotides: 1. The CDR3 sequence: CASSVAGENIQYF. In DNA form, the CDR3 reads TGTGCCAGCAGCGTCGCGGGAGAAAACATTCAGTACTTC.

This chain links TRBV18 with TRBJ1-5, with D tentatively TRBD1 (6 bases). The V gene's germline CDR1 is KGHSH and CDR2 LQKENI. The CDR3 is 17 amino acids. The germline V and J ends were trimmed by 4 bases and 16 bases, with 32 bases remaining between them. CDR3 residues: CASSLKTGADPYSNQHF. Here the CDR3 DNA reads TGTGCCAGCTCACTCAAAACGGGGGCAGATCCTTATAGCAATCAACATTTT.

This clonotype appeared a few times. The chain employs TRBV2 and TRBJ2-1; maybe TRBD2 (5 bases). The CDR3 sequence is 15 residues long. The germline V gene has CDR1 SNHLY and CDR2 FYNNEI. V was pared by 1 base and J by 4 bases, with 11 bases between. As DNA, the CDR3 is TGTGCCAGCAGTGAAGAGGGTGGGAGTTACAATGAGCAGTTCTTC. Translation gives CASSEEGGSYNEQFF.

A few counts support this clonotype. The chain uses TRBV20-1 and TRBJ2-1; 10 bases line up with TRBD2. The CDR3 extends over 17 amino acids. V lost 3 bases and J lost 4; bases outside the gene matches: 12. Germline CDR1 DFQATT, CDR2 SNEGSKA (reference sequence). The CDR3 spells CSARGLATLGFYNEQFF. CDR3 bases: TGCAGTGCTAGGGGACTAGCGACTTTGGGGTTTTACAATGAGCAGTTCTTC.

The rearrangement links TRBV19 to TRBJ1-2, with D maybe TRBD1 (5 bases). The CDR3 loop spans 15 amino acids. Trimming shortened V by 7 bases and J by 6 bases, and 21 bases separated the two germline ends. The germline gives CDR1 LNHDA, CDR2 SQIVND (reference sequence). CDR3 nucleotide sequence: TGTGCCAGTACCCAACGACAGTTCAGTTCGGATGGCTACACCTTC. Translation gives CASTQRQFSSDGYTF.

The gene calls are TRBV5-1 and TRBJ2-3; possibly TRBD1 for D (5 bases). Trimming took 2 bases from V and 0 from J, leaving 22 bases between them. Germline lookup yields CDR1 SGHRS and CDR2 YFSETQ. CDR3 length: 19 amino acids. The CDR3 protein is CASSFSGRSGRRSTDTQYF. As DNA, the CDR3 is TGCGCCAGCAGCTTCTCTGGTCGATCAGGGCGTCGCAGCACAGATACGCAGTATTTT.

This clonotype was recorded a few times. V and J are TRBV6-1 and TRBJ1-2; TRBD1 might be the D (5 bases). Trimming took off 6 bases at V and 2 bases at J, with 19 bases between the two ends. CDR1 and CDR2 from the germline V gene are MNHNS and SASEGT. The CDR3 covers 16 residues. The CDR3 reads CASSPQGFGGNYGYTF. The CDR3 coding sequence is TGTGCCAGCAGCCCTCAAGGTTTCGGGGGAAACTATGGCTACACCTTC.

The V gene is TRBV11-1, the J gene TRBJ2-3, with TRBD1 matching over 8 bases. The CDR3 consists of 17 residues. Germline V gene sequence: CDR1 SGHAT, CDR2 FQDESV (reference sequence). The junction had 9 bases not matched to a gene; V was cut back by 4 bases and J by 0 bases. The CDR3 DNA reads as TGTGCCAGCAGCTACGACAGGGGTATACCTAGCACAGATACGCAGTATTTT. This gives the protein CASSYDRGIPSTDTQYF.